Below are 16 T cell receptor beta chains sequenced from a single sample in a study of blood T cell repertoires in COVID-19. TCRdb keeps only in-frame clones here, not all; method: immunoSEQ multiplex PCR. The sample includes tens of thousands of clones, around four fifths of them seen just once. The sample taken for sequencing was peripheral blood. These receptors came from a human donor in a cohort sampled during active COVID-19.

The CDR3 protein is CASSANSYEQYF. CDR3 nucleotide sequence: TGTGCCAGCAGTGCCAACTCCTACGAGCAGTACTTC. The chain links TRBV2 to TRBJ2-7; no clear D. Germline assignment: CDR1 SNHLY and CDR2 FYNNEI. The CDR3 contains 12 residues. Trimming removed 4 bases from V and 0 bases from J, with 4 bases in between.

This clone is a singleton in its sample. V gene TRBV6-5 combines with J gene TRBJ2-7; 7 positions match TRBD1. Losses at the gene ends were 6 bases for V and 3 bases for J; bases not matched to a gene: 8. The CDR3 loop spans 14 amino acids. The V gene's germline CDR1 is MNHEY and CDR2 SVGAGI. Here the CDR3 DNA reads TGTGCCAGCAGCCGACAGGGCGGCGGCTACGAGCAGTACTTC. It encodes CASSRQGGGYEQYF.

The chain is built from TRBV24-1 and TRBJ2-3; D is ambiguous. Germline assignment: CDR1 KGHDR and CDR2 SFDVKD. V dropped 9 bases and J dropped 4 bases, with 13 bases sitting between them. CDR3 length equals 13 residues. The CDR3 coding sequence is TGTGCCACCGTGGGTAGCAACCCAGATACGCAGTATTTT. Protein sequence: CATVGSNPDTQYF.

The rearrangement links TRBV21-1 to TRBJ2-7; the table assigns TRBD2, which was not confirmed against the DNA. TRBV21-1 is marked as a pseudogene. The CDR3 runs to 14 residues. The CDR3 DNA is TGTGCCAGCAGCAATAGCGGGGGGGACTACGAGCAGTACTTC. As protein: CASSNSGGDYEQYF.

The gene calls are TRBV19 and TRBJ1-1, with TRBD1 matching 8 bases. Germline lookup yields CDR1 LNHDA and CDR2 SQIVND (reference sequence). Trimming cost V 5 bases and J 4 bases; bases outside gene matches: 9. CDR3 length equals 15 residues. CDR3 nucleotides: TGTGCCAGTAGTCAACCGGGACAGGCAGGCACTGAAGCTTTCTTT. It yields the protein CASSQPGQAGTEAFF. Full variable domain (rest looked up from reference TRBV19 and TRBJ1-1): DGGITQSPKYLFRKEGQNVTLSCEQNLNHDAMYWYRQDPGQGLRLIYYSQIVNDFQKGDIAEGYSVSREKKESFPLTVTSAQKNPTAFYLCASSQPGQAGTEAFFGQGTRLTVV.

V and J are TRBV19 and TRBJ2-2; 11 bases are shared with TRBD1. V trimming: 7 bases; J trimming: 7 bases; junction bases outside the gene matches: 11. The CDR3 is 16 residues long. CDR1 LNHDA and CDR2 SQIVND come from the germline V gene (reference sequence). The DNA of the CDR3 is TGTGCCAGTATGGAGTGGAGGACAGGGGGCATCGGGGAGCTGTTTTTT. This gives the protein CASMEWRTGGIGELFF.

The J gene is TRBJ1-2, the V gene TRBV6-5; D is ambiguous. V dropped 6 bases and J dropped 4 bases, with 15 bases sitting between them. CDR1 and CDR2 (germline): MNHEY, SVGAGI. The CDR3 is 14 residues long. CDR3 in DNA: TGTGCCAGCAGACCTTCAGGCTTGTTCTATGGCTACACCTTC. Residues: CASRPSGLFYGYTF.

The chain employs TRBV30 and TRBJ2-1; 7 nucleotides align to TRBD1. Trimming removed 1 base from V and 12 bases from J; junction bases left unmatched: 6. The CDR3 is made up of 12 amino acids. Germline V gene lookup returns CDR1 GTSNPN and CDR2 SVGIG (reference sequence). CDR3 coding DNA: TGTGCCTGGAGTGCCCGACGACAGGGGCAGTTCTTC. Residues: CAWSARRQGQFF.

The CDR3 nucleotides are TGTGCCAGCAGTTCGGGTTTCAACTACGAGCAGTACTTC. It yields the protein CASSSGFNYEQYF. V gene TRBV6-5 combines with J gene TRBJ2-7; unclear D gene. V was trimmed by 4 bases and J by 3 bases, leaving 10 bases between them. Looked up from germline, CDR1 is MNHEY and CDR2 is SVGAGI. This CDR3 has 13 residues.

The V call is TRBV6-5, the J call TRBJ2-7, with 7 bases identical to TRBD1. Germline V CDR1 and CDR2: MNHEY, SVGAGI. V trimming: 6 bases; J trimming: 1 base; junction bases outside the gene matches: 9. This CDR3 contains 15 residues. The CDR3 nucleotides are TGTGCCAGCAGGGAGGACAGGCGCAATTCCTACGAGCAGTACTTC. Its protein is CASREDRRNSYEQYF.

This chain links TRBV18 with TRBJ1-4, with 8 nucleotides matching TRBD1. V gave up 3 bases and J gave up 7 bases; unmatched junction bases: 10. Germline V gives CDR1 KGHSH, CDR2 LQKENI. The CDR3 is 16 residues long. The CDR3 coding sequence is TGTGCCAGCTCACCGAAAACAGGGGGGGTCGCTGAAAAACTGTTTTTT. This gives the protein CASSPKTGGVAEKLFF.

This clone was recorded at least ten times. This rearrangement joins TRBV19 to TRBJ2-4; a weak D match, TRBD2 (6 bases). This CDR3 has 14 residues. Trimming stripped 7 bases from V and 6 bases from J, with 16 bases between. CDR1 is LNHDA and CDR2 is SQIVND in the germline V gene (reference sequence). The CDR3 is CASTGDHAVNIQYF. The DNA for the CDR3 is TGTGCCAGTACGGGGGACCATGCTGTAAACATTCAGTACTTC.

This clone was counted between two and nine times. The chain uses TRBV27 and TRBJ1-6; D gene ambiguous. V lost 3 bases and J 15 bases, leaving 18 bases between the germline ends. CDR3 size: 14 residues. Germline V lookup: CDR1 MNHEY, CDR2 SMNVEV (reference sequence). CDR3 nucleotide sequence: TGTGCCAGCAGTTTTTCCGCCATGGGGAGTTTCCTCCACTTT. Translating it yields CASSFSAMGSFLHF.

The chain combines TRBV27 with TRBJ2-5; 11 nucleotides align to TRBD2. Germline trimming cut 6 bases from V and 5 bases from J; bases unmatched to any gene: 8. The CDR3 totals 15 residues. The germline V gene encodes CDR1 MNHEY and CDR2 SMNVEV (reference sequence). The CDR3 loop is CASSLTGTSGETQYF. CDR3 sequence (DNA): TGTGCCAGCAGCCTAACTGGGACTAGCGGTGAGACCCAGTACTTC.

This chain joins TRBV4-1 and TRBJ1-1; D remains unclear. V was clipped by 2 bases and J by 1 base, with 11 bases between them. Germline CDR1 reads MGHRA; CDR2 reads YSYEKL. This CDR3 has 15 residues. The CDR3 region is CASSQTNVPNTEAFF. For the CDR3, the DNA is TGCGCCAGCAGCCAAACAAACGTGCCGAACACTGAAGCTTTCTTT.

This clone was detected only once. The J gene is TRBJ2-7, the V gene TRBV11-2; 7 bases map to TRBD2. V lost 1 base, J lost 0 bases, and 3 bases stayed unmatched. The V gene's germline CDR1 is SGHAT and CDR2 FQNNGV. CDR3 size: 15 residues. The CDR3 bases are TGTGCCAGCAGCTTAGGGGGGGGTCTCTCCTACGAGCAGTACTTC. As protein: CASSLGGGLSYEQYF.